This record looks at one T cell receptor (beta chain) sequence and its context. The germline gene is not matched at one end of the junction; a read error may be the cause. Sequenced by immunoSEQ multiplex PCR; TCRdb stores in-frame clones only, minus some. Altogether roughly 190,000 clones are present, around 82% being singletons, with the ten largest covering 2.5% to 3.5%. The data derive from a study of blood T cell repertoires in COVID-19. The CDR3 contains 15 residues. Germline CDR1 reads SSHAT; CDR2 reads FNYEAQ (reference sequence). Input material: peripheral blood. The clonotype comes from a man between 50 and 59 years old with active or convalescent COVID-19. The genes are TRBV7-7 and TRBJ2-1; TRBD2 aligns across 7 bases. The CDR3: CASSPQRGTKGEQFF. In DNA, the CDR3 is TGTGCTAGCAGCCCTCAAAGAGGGACTAAGGGGGAGCAGTTCTTC.